This T cell receptor (beta chain) is from a study of T cells in Graves' hyperthyroidism and ophthalmopathy. V shed 6 bases, J shed 5 bases, and the junction held 9 bases outside the gene matches. This CDR3 is 14 amino acids long. Per the germline V gene, CDR1 is DFQATT and CDR2 is SNEGSKA (reference sequence). For the diagnoses, clinical symptoms, serum thyroxine and TRAb, thyroid ultrasound and orbital computed tomography were used. Authors of the study amplified TCR beta CDR3 regions from RNA transcripts. The TCR CDR3 was amplified in a first-round RT-PCR using the HTBI primer set. One entry per CDR3 protein, called by TCRdb with MiXCR from the multiplex PCR reads. The sample lists around 340,000 distinct CDR3 sequences, approximately 14% occurring once.

This receptor was identified in a woman between 25 and 40 years old with Graves' hyperthyroidism. The sequenced sample consisted of blood. The gene calls are TRBV20-1 and TRBJ2-7; TRBD2 matches 11 bases. This CDR3 reads CSAQTSGTSNEQYF. The CDR3 DNA sequence: TGCAGTGCCCAGACTAGCGGGACTTCGAACGAGCAGTACTTC.